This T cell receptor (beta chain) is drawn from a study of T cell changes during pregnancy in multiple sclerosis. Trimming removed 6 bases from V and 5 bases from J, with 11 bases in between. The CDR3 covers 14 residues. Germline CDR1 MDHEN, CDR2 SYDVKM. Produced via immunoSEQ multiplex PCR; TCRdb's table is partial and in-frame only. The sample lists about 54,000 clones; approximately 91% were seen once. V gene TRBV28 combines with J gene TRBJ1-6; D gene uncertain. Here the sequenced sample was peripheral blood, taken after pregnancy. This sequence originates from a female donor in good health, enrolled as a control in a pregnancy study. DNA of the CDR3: TGTGCCAGCAGCCCCGGACTAAATAATTCACCCCTCCACTTT. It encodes CASSPGLNNSPLHF. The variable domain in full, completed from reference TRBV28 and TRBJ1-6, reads DVKVTQSSRYLVKRTGEKVFLECVQDMDHENMFWYRQDPGLGLRLIYFSYDVKMKEKGDIPEGYSVSREKKERFSLILESASTNQTSMYLCASSPGLNNSPLHFGNGTRLTVT.